This TCR beta chain came from a study of blood T cell repertoires in COVID-19. Study-wide background: The United States, Italy and Spain supplied acute and convalescent COVID-19 samples.

Assignment of participants to cohorts was predicated upon participant-reported clinical history. This clone was counted between two and nine times. Method: immunoSEQ multiplex PCR; TCRdb's copy keeps in-frame clones and lacks some. The sample lists some 220,000 clones; 75% to 90% were seen once. The germline V gene has CDR1 SGHNT and CDR2 YENEEA. V was cut by 5 bases and J by 5 bases, with 16 bases left in between. The CDR3 is 15 amino acids. The source is a woman aged 18 to 35 in a cohort exposed to, infected with or recovered from COVID-19 (not recorded which). Sequencing input: PBMCs or T cells enriched from blood (not recorded which). The chain is built from TRBV11-3 and TRBJ1-5; D is perhaps TRBD1 (5 bases). CDR3 DNA: TGTGCCAGCAGCCTACGTAACAGGAGAGATCAGCCCCAGCATTTT. Residues: CASSLRNRRDQPQHF. Full variable domain (outside the CDR3, taken from reference TRBV11-3 and TRBJ1-5): EAGVVQSPRYKIIEKKQPVAFWCNPISGHNTLYWYLQNLGQGPELLIRYENEEAVDDSQLPKDRFSAERLKGVDSTLKIQPAELGDSAVYLCASSLRNRRDQPQHFGDGTRLSIL.